Each of the 9 T cell receptor beta chains below was sequenced from the same sample in a study of blood T cell repertoires in COVID-19. Assay: immunoSEQ multiplex PCR; the TCRdb copy retains only in-frame clones and omits some. This table has more than 50,000 clones, approximately 85% appearing once. Input material: peripheral blood. These receptors all stem from a human donor in a cohort sampled during active COVID-19.

This chain connects TRBV6-5 to TRBJ2-2; the match to TRBD1 covers 10 bases. The CDR3 is made up of 15 amino acids. With 7 bases clipped from V and 4 bases from J, the junction kept 6 bases outside the gene matches. Germline V gene data show CDR1 as MNHEY and CDR2 as SVGAGI. CDR3 sequence reads: CASTRQGAGTGELFF. The CDR3 nucleotides are TGTGCCAGCACAAGACAGGGGGCGGGCACCGGGGAGCTGTTTTTT.

The J gene is TRBJ2-5, the V gene TRBV7-9; 7 positions agree with TRBD1. V was pared by 5 bases and J by 2 bases, with 5 bases of the junction left unmatched. CDR3 length: 14 amino acids. CDR1 SEHNR and CDR2 FQNEAQ come from the germline V gene (reference sequence). This chain's CDR3 is CASSIPGQQETQYF. CDR3 nucleotide sequence: TGTGCCAGCAGCATACCGGGACAGCAAGAGACCCAGTACTTC.

This clone came up a few times. The rearrangement links TRBV3-1 (or the pseudogene TRBV3-2) to TRBJ1-5; D remains ambiguous. Trimming cost V 1 base and J 1 base, with 8 bases left between them. The CDR3 is made up of 15 amino acids. The germline CDR1 and CDR2 sequences are LGHDT and YNNKEL (reference sequence). Here the CDR3 DNA reads TGTGCCAGCAGCCAAGGGACGGGAAGCAATCAGCCCCAGCATTTT. Its protein product is CASSQGTGSNQPQHF.

The chain couples TRBV30 to TRBJ1-5; no clear D gene. The CDR3 totals 14 residues. The germline gives CDR1 GTSNPN, CDR2 SVGIG (reference sequence). Trimming shortened V by 0 bases and J by 4 bases, and 10 bases separated the two germline ends. This CDR3 reads CAWSVYQANQPQHF. DNA of the CDR3: TGTGCCTGGAGTGTATACCAGGCAAATCAGCCCCAGCATTTT.

This clone appeared a few times. The rearrangement uses TRBV10-3 and TRBJ2-5, with 11 bases fitting TRBD1. The germline V gene has CDR1 ENHRY and CDR2 SYGVKD. The CDR3 has 18 amino acids. V lost 0 bases, J lost 2 bases, and 8 bases stayed unmatched. The CDR3 loop is CAISESNLWDRGQETQYF. Written as DNA, the CDR3 is TGTGCCATCAGTGAGTCGAATTTATGGGACAGGGGGCAAGAGACCCAGTACTTC.

This chain connects TRBV30 to TRBJ2-2; D is uncertain. Trimming stripped 4 bases from V and 3 bases from J, with 12 bases between. The CDR3 totals 14 residues. Germline V lookup: CDR1 GTSNPN, CDR2 SVGIG (reference sequence). The CDR3 is CAWMPRLDTGELFF. The CDR3 DNA reads TGTGCCTGGATGCCGCGGTTAGACACCGGGGAGCTGTTTTTT.

The chain couples TRBV5-6 to TRBJ2-1, with D possibly TRBD1 on 5 matching bases. Germline values: CDR1 SGHDT, CDR2 YYEEEE. This CDR3 is built from 15 residues. V lost 3 bases to trimming and J lost 5 bases, with 15 bases between them. The CDR3 loop reads CASSWGRWGDNEQFF. For the CDR3, the DNA is TGTGCCAGCAGCTGGGGAAGGTGGGGCGACAATGAGCAGTTCTTC. Based on the CDR3 plus reference TRBV5-6 and TRBJ2-1, the full variable domain is DAGVTQSPTHLIKTRGQQVTLRCSPKSGHDTVSWYQQALGQGPQFIFQYYEEEERQRGNFPDRFSGHQFPNYSSELNVNALLLGDSALYLCASSWGRWGDNEQFFGPGTRLTVL.

The chain links TRBV29-1 to TRBJ1-1, with 9 bases fitting TRBD1. CDR3 size: 14 residues. The V gene's germline CDR1 is SQVTM and CDR2 ANQGSEA. With 1 base clipped from V and 9 bases from J, the junction kept 9 bases outside the gene matches. CDR3 sequence reads: CSVEVSRDRVKAFF. The CDR3 region has the DNA TGCAGCGTTGAAGTCTCCCGGGACAGGGTAAAAGCTTTCTTT.

The V gene is TRBV12-3 or TRBV12-4, the J gene TRBJ2-7; 8 nucleotides match TRBD1. The length of the CDR3 is 13 residues. Trimming took 6 bases from V and 3 from J; bases not matched to a gene: 4. The CDR3 region is CASSWGQDYEQYV. The CDR3 coding sequence is TGTGCCAGCAGCTGGGGACAGGACTACGAGCAGTACGTC.